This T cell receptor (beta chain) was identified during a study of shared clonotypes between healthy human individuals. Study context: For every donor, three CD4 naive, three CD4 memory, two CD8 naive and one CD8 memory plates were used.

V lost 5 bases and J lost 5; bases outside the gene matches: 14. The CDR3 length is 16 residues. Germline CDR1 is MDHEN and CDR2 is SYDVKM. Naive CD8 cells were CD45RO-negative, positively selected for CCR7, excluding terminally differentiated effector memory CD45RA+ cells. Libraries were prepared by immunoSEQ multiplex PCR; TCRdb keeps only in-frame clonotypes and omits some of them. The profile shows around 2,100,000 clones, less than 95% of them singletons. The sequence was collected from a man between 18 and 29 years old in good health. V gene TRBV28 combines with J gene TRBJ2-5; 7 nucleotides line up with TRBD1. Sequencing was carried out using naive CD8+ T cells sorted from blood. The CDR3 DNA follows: TGTGCCAGCAGTACCCACAGGGGAGTTATAGAGGAGACCCAGTACTTC. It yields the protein CASSTHRGVIEETQYF.